The 3 T cell receptor beta chains listed next were all sequenced from one sample in a study of T-cell reconstitution after alpha-beta-depleted transplantation in children. Library preparation (for TCRbeta) was performed with unique molecular identifiers. TCRdb re-called the PCR reads through MiXCR, storing one row per CDR3 protein. The sample comprises 250,000 to 300,000 distinct CDR3 sequences, 9.5% to 13% of which are singletons, and about 8% rests with the top ten. The sample consisted of PBMCs, taken before TCRalphabeta/CD19-depleted stem cell transplant. The receptors here all came from a boy under three years old with acute myeloid leukemia, due to receive a stem cell transplant.

This clonotype was found many times. J is TRBJ2-1 and V is TRBV4-2, with D possibly being TRBD1 or TRBD2 (5 bases each). This CDR3 contains 19 residues. Trimming left V 4 bases short and J 2 bases short, with 24 bases between. Germline CDR1 reads LGHNA; CDR2 reads YNFKEQ. The CDR3 reads CASSRHNGAFTPPYNEQFF. CDR3 DNA: TGTGCCAGCAGCCGTCATAACGGGGCCTTCACGCCACCCTACAATGAGCAGTTCTTC.

This clonotype was recorded at least ten times. This chain uses TRBV5-1 with TRBJ1-1, with D possibly TRBD1 on 5 matching bases. Per the germline V gene, CDR1 is SGHRS and CDR2 is YFSETQ. V was trimmed by 5 bases and J by 4 bases, leaving 15 bases between them. The CDR3 has 14 residues. As DNA, the CDR3 is TGCGCCAGCAGTCCCCCACAGGCCACCACTGAAGCTTTCTTT. Translated: CASSPPQATTEAFF.

The V call is TRBV29-1, the J call TRBJ2-4; D gene unclear. The CDR3 is made up of 13 amino acids. The germline gives CDR1 SQVTM, CDR2 ANQGSEA. The V gene lost 0 bases and the J gene lost 12 bases, with 15 bases spanning the gap. CDR3 bases: TGCAGCGTTGAAGATCCAAGGGATGGCCGTCAGTACTTC. Translating it yields CSVEDPRDGRQYF.